This passage covers 19 T cell receptor beta chains from one sample sequenced in a study of blood T cell repertoires in COVID-19. The data were produced by immunoSEQ multiplex PCR, yet TCRdb's version contains in-frame clones alone and is incomplete. The sample yields roughly 110,000 clones, 75% to 85% seen once. The sequenced material came from peripheral blood. These receptors all stem from a man older than 75 with COVID-19, enrolled during active disease.

CDR3 sequence reads: CASSEESSYNEQFF. The CDR3 DNA reads TGCGCCAGCAGTGAGGAGAGCTCCTACAATGAGCAGTTCTTC. The chain couples TRBV10-1 to TRBJ2-1; D remains unclear. The length of the CDR3 is 14 residues. Germline lookup yields CDR1 WNHNN and CDR2 SYGVQD (reference sequence). Deletions cut 2 bases from V and 0 bases from J, with 5 bases between.

V is TRBV27 and J is TRBJ2-1; D may be TRBD2 (6 bases). Trimming took off 0 bases at V and 3 bases at J, with 9 bases between the two ends. This CDR3 spans 15 amino acids. The germline V gene has CDR1 MNHEY and CDR2 SMNVEV (reference sequence). The CDR3: CASSLSSGGYNEQFF. The CDR3 DNA is TGTGCCAGCAGTTTATCTAGCGGAGGCTACAATGAGCAGTTCTTC.

This sequence joins TRBV24-1 and TRBJ2-3; 10 bases agree with TRBD1. The length of the CDR3 is 16 residues. Germline assignment: CDR1 KGHDR and CDR2 SFDVKD. Unmatched junction bases numbered 8, after V lost 7 bases and J lost 2 bases. The CDR3 is CATRGPGTGVTDTQYF. The CDR3 DNA sequence: TGTGCCACCAGGGGCCCCGGGACAGGGGTCACAGATACGCAGTATTTT.

V usage is TRBV11-2 and J usage is TRBJ1-2; 8 bases align to TRBD1. V was clipped by 2 bases and J by 4 bases; unmatched bases: 3. This CDR3 region has 14 residues. The germline gives CDR1 SGHAT, CDR2 FQNNGV. CDR3 in amino acids: CASSLRGQAYGYTF. CDR3 sequence (DNA): TGTGCCAGCAGCTTAAGGGGACAGGCCTATGGCTACACCTTC.

The V gene is TRBV10-3, the J gene TRBJ2-7, with 7 bases identical to TRBD1. Germline loops: CDR1 ENHRY, CDR2 SYGVKD. Trimming removed 2 bases from V and 2 bases from J; junction bases left unmatched: 3. This CDR3 spans 14 amino acids. CDR3 in amino acids: CAISETQGAYEQYF. The DNA of the CDR3 is TGTGCCATCAGTGAGACTCAGGGGGCCTACGAGCAGTACTTC.

The V gene is TRBV5-1, the J gene TRBJ1-2, with TRBD1 identical over 7 bases. Germline CDR1 and CDR2: SGHRS and YFSETQ. J lost 8 bases, V lost 0 bases, and 7 bases had no gene match. CDR3 length: 14 residues. This CDR3 reads CASSLERQGGGYTF. CDR3 DNA: TGCGCCAGCAGCTTGGAACGACAGGGTGGGGGCTACACCTTC.

The chain is built from TRBV25-1 and TRBJ1-6, with TRBD1 as a possible D gene (5 bases). Trimming took off 1 base at V and 0 bases at J, with 7 bases between the two ends. CDR3 size: 16 residues. Germline assignment: CDR1 MGHDK and CDR2 SYGVNS. CDR3 coding DNA: TGTGCCAGCAGTGAATCCCAGGGCTCCTATAATTCACCCCTCCACTTT. Amino acid sequence: CASSESQGSYNSPLHF.

The V gene is TRBV4-2, the J gene TRBJ1-1; maybe TRBD1 (5 bases). The CDR3 contains 15 residues. The ends were cut back, 8 bases at V and 6 bases at J, with 22 bases in the middle. Germline values: CDR1 LGHNA, CDR2 YNFKEQ. The chain's CDR3 is CASRSLGDSGSEAFF. In DNA form, the CDR3 reads TGTGCCAGCCGCTCCCTAGGGGACTCAGGGTCTGAAGCTTTCTTT.

This chain connects TRBV6-6 to TRBJ1-2, with TRBD1 matching over 9 bases. The germline CDR1 and CDR2 sequences are MNHNY and SVGAGI (reference sequence). The trim removed 6 bases at V and 1 base at J, leaving 9 bases unmatched. This CDR3 contains 16 residues. This chain's CDR3 is CASRPLGQGNNYGYTF. The DNA of the CDR3 is TGTGCCAGCAGACCTCTCGGACAGGGGAATAACTATGGCTACACCTTC.

The chain carries TRBV6-1 and TRBJ1-5; D unresolved. Deletions cut 2 bases from V and 6 bases from J, with 8 bases between. Germline CDR1 reads MNHNS; CDR2 reads SASEGT. This CDR3 is 13 amino acids long. The DNA for the CDR3 is TGTGCCAGCAGTGAACCCTCGAGTCAGCCCCAGCATTTT. This translates into CASSEPSSQPQHF.

This clone was counted ten times or more. The chain uses TRBV2 and TRBJ2-2; TRBD1 aligns across 7 bases. The germline gives CDR1 SNHLY, CDR2 FYNNEI. The CDR3 consists of 18 residues. Trimming removed 4 bases from V and 1 base from J; junction bases left unmatched: 12. The CDR3 is CASSAGQEGHKNTGELFF. The CDR3 DNA sequence: TGTGCCAGCAGTGCTGGACAGGAAGGACATAAGAACACCGGGGAGCTGTTTTTT.

The chain carries TRBV3-1 (or the pseudogene TRBV3-2) and TRBJ1-2; TRBD1 is a possible D gene (6 bases). Deletions cut 1 base from V and 7 bases from J, with 10 bases between. CDR3 size: 13 residues. Germline CDR1 reads LGHDT; CDR2 reads YNNKEL (reference sequence). CDR3 amino acids: CASSQGQVGGYTF. The DNA for the CDR3 is TGTGCCAGCAGCCAAGGACAGGTCGGTGGCTACACCTTC.

This clone has a single count. This rearrangement joins TRBV14 to TRBJ2-6; TRBD1 might be the D (5 bases). Germline V CDR1 and CDR2: SGHDN, FVKESK. The CDR3 has 18 amino acids. V shed 1 base and J shed 2 bases, with 15 bases lying between them. CDR3 DNA sequence: TGTGCCAGCAGCCAAGTTTCCAGGGTGGGTGCTGGGGCCAACGTCCTGACTTTC. Its translation is CASSQVSRVGAGANVLTF.

This chain joins TRBV12-3 or TRBV12-4 and TRBJ1-2, with D unclear. The CDR3 has 13 residues. The V end lost 5 bases, the J end lost 7 bases, and 14 bases lay between the germline ends. In nucleotides, the CDR3 is TGTGCCAGCAGTCATCGCGTAGATAGTGGCTACACCTTC. Translation gives CASSHRVDSGYTF.

This clone was observed a single time. This chain uses TRBV24-1 with TRBJ2-5; 9 nucleotides agree with TRBD1. The J segment lost 2 bases and the V segment lost 1 base, leaving 7 bases of the junction unmatched. The CDR3 consists of 17 residues. Germline V gene lookup returns CDR1 KGHDR and CDR2 SFDVKD. CDR3: CATSDFWGQGGQETQYF. In nucleotides, the CDR3 is TGTGCCACCAGTGATTTCTGGGGACAGGGAGGACAAGAGACCCAGTACTTC.

The gene calls are TRBV7-3 and TRBJ1-6; D gene unclear. V was cut by 5 bases and J by 9 bases, with 11 bases left in between. Germline lookup yields CDR1 SGHTA and CDR2 FQGTGA. The CDR3 is made up of 13 amino acids. The CDR3 sequence: CASSLQSVSPLHF. CDR3 sequence (DNA): TGTGCCAGCAGCCTCCAGTCCGTTTCACCCCTCCACTTT.

CDR3 nucleotides: TGTGCCAGCAGCCAGTTCCCGGGACTTAGCACAGATACGCAGTATTTT. Amino acids: CASSQFPGLSTDTQYF. The chain employs TRBV5-4 and TRBJ2-3; tentatively, D is TRBD2 (6 bases). V was cut by 4 bases and J by 0 bases, with 15 bases left in between. This CDR3 has 16 residues. The germline V gene encodes CDR1 SGHNT and CDR2 YYREEE (reference sequence).

This clone showed up just a few times. The CDR3 nucleotides read TGTGCCAGCAGTTACGCCGGACAGGGATACGAGCAGTACTTC. Protein product: CASSYAGQGYEQYF. The chain recombines TRBV6-5 with TRBJ2-7; 8 bases match TRBD1. This CDR3 has 14 amino acids. V lost 2 bases to trimming and J lost 4 bases; unmatched junction nucleotides: 4. Germline V gene sequence: CDR1 MNHEY, CDR2 SVGAGI.

The V gene is TRBV27, the J gene TRBJ2-1; possibly TRBD2 for D (5 bases). Germline V gene sequence: CDR1 MNHEY, CDR2 SMNVEV (reference sequence). The CDR3 consists of 17 residues. V lost 2 bases, J lost 4 bases, and 18 bases lay in between. The CDR3 reads CASSLVTAPGLYNEQFF. CDR3 nucleotides: TGTGCCAGCAGTTTAGTTACTGCTCCCGGACTTTACAATGAGCAGTTCTTC.